Listed here is a single T cell receptor (beta chain). This sample is part of a study of blood T cell repertoires in COVID-19. Study-level background: Sources were T cells, B-cell-depleted T cells, or PBMCs; the material itself was cDNA or gDNA.

Donors were grouped by their self-reported clinical history. Donors in Cohort 3 counted as recovered after two negative PCRs, clearance, or symptom resolution. Original methodology: Counts of nucleated cells, estimated from reference gene primer amplification, were obtained. Using immunoSEQ multiplex PCR, the repertoire was profiled, and TCRdb retains in-frame clones only, with some absent. Clone size and V and J calls were adopted from that table, with D and trimming inferred from the DNA. The data contain fewer than 450,000 clones, more than 70% of them singletons. V gave up 4 bases and J gave up 8 bases, with 18 bases separating them. The CDR3 length is 15 residues. The germline gives CDR1 MGHRA, CDR2 YSYEKL.

V is TRBV4-1 and J is TRBJ2-1; possibly TRBD1 for D (5 bases). This sequence originates from a young woman who had recovered from COVID-19. Sequenced: PBMCs or T cells enriched from blood (not recorded which). CDR3 nucleotides: TGCGCCAGCAGCCTAGGGCCAGGGCTTGCTGATGAGCAGTTCTTC. This translates into CASSLGPGLADEQFF.